One and the same sample provided the 21 T cell receptor beta chains below, sequenced in a study of human T cells and chemical hapten exposure. Documented time point: patch test 3, about 24 weeks after DPC sensitization. Treatment meaning: therapeutic diphenylcyclopropenone sensitization with weekly scalp DPC. TCRdb processed the RACE reads anew with MiXCR; each CDR3 protein has one entry. The table has under 55,000 distinct CDR3 sequences, over 9.5% seen once. The sample consisted of whole blood, taken in connection with sensitization to the hapten diphenylcyclopropenone (DPC). The receptors stem from a woman aged 40 to 50 with alopecia areata. Some clones in this sample may be carry-over from other donors' samples.

This clonotype was observed many times. The chain joins TRBV3-1 to TRBJ2-5; no definite D call. This CDR3 contains 13 residues. Germline assignment: CDR1 LGHDT and CDR2 YNNKEL (reference sequence). V was clipped by 4 bases and J by 1 base, with 7 bases between them. CDR3 in amino acids: CASSRRIQETQYF. For the CDR3, the DNA is TGTGCCAGCAGCCGTCGTATCCAAGAGACCCAGTACTTC.

There are a few counts of this clonotype. CDR3 residues: CASSRYPGQFSTDTQYF. DNA of the CDR3: TGTGCCAGCAGTCGTTACCCGGGACAGTTCAGCACAGATACGCAGTATTTT. The V and J genes are TRBV6-4 and TRBJ2-3; 7 bases map to TRBD1. Trimming took 5 bases from V and 0 from J; bases not matched to a gene: 11. CDR3 length: 17 residues. Germline V CDR1 and CDR2: MRHNA, SNTAGT.

This clonotype was counted at least ten times. This chain connects TRBV6-2 or TRBV6-3 to TRBJ1-5, with 7 bases identical to TRBD1. The CDR3 contains 14 residues. CDR1 MNHEY and CDR2 SVGEGT come from the germline V gene. J was trimmed by 7 bases and V by 4 bases; bases with no gene match: 7. The CDR3 coding sequence is TGTGCCAGCAGTTTCGATCAGGGGGGGCAGCCCCAGCATTTT. Amino acids: CASSFDQGGQPQHF.

This clonotype has ten or more counts. The CDR3 spells CSVEDKLGETF. CDR3 bases: TGCAGCGTTGAAGATAAACTAGGGGAGACCTTC. This chain links TRBV29-1 with TRBJ1-2, with D maybe TRBD1 (5 bases). Trimming stripped 0 bases from V and 14 bases from J, with 13 bases between. Germline V gene lookup returns CDR1 SQVTM and CDR2 ANQGSEA. The CDR3 has 11 amino acids. The complete variable domain, with remaining parts taken from reference TRBV29-1 and TRBJ1-2, reads SAVISQKPSRDICQRGTSLTIQCQVDSQVTMMFWYRQQPGQSLTLIATANQGSEATYESGFVIDKFPISRPNLTFSTLTVSNMSPEDSSIYLCSVEDKLGETFGSGTRLTVV.

This clonotype was recorded many times. The V and J genes are TRBV20-1 and TRBJ1-1, with 9 bases lining up with TRBD1. CDR3 length equals 13 residues. The germline CDR1 and CDR2 sequences are DFQATT and SNEGSKA (reference sequence). Trimming took 1 base from V and 11 from J; bases not matched to a gene: 8. CDR3 residues: CSARGRTGVSAFF. In DNA, the CDR3 is TGCAGTGCTAGAGGGAGGACAGGGGTGAGCGCTTTCTTT.

This clonotype came up a few times. The chain recombines TRBV19 with TRBJ1-4, with D maybe TRBD1 (5 bases). Germline V gene sequence: CDR1 LNHDA, CDR2 SQIVND (reference sequence). V dropped 7 bases and J dropped 4 bases, with 22 bases sitting between them. This CDR3 is 17 amino acids long. Here the CDR3 DNA reads TGTGCCAGTACCACCCCGGGCAAGGGGACTGGTAATGAAAAACTGTTTTTT. Translated, it gives CASTTPGKGTGNEKLFF.

This clonotype was seen at least ten times. The gene calls are TRBV2 and TRBJ2-7, with TRBD1 identical over 7 bases. V dropped 5 bases and J dropped 6; count of bases not matched to a gene: 10. CDR3 length equals 14 residues. The germline V gene encodes CDR1 SNHLY and CDR2 FYNNEI. The CDR3, as DNA: TGTGCCAGCAGTTTACGACAGGGAGTAGGCGAGCAGTACTTC. As protein: CASSLRQGVGEQYF.

Only a few counts were recorded for this clonotype. This sequence joins TRBV20-1 and TRBJ1-2, with a possible D match to TRBD1 (5 bases). V was shortened by 0 bases and J by 8 bases, with 13 bases between the two germline ends. The CDR3 covers 13 residues. The V gene's germline CDR1 is DFQATT and CDR2 SNEGSKA (reference sequence). CDR3 nucleotides: TGCAGTGCTAGAGATATCGGGGGAGGAGGCTACACCTTC. This encodes CSARDIGGGGYTF.

Ten or more counts support this clonotype. The rearrangement joins TRBV13 to TRBJ2-3; D ambiguous. Germline V gene sequence: CDR1 PRHDT, CDR2 FYEKMQ (reference sequence). V shed 2 bases and J shed 3 bases, with 3 bases lying between them. This CDR3 comprises 12 residues. CDR3 bases: TGTGCCAGCAGCTTAAAGACAGATACGCAGTATTTT. Protein product: CASSLKTDTQYF. The full variable domain, its missing parts supplied by reference TRBV13 and TRBJ2-3, is AAGVIQSPRHLIKEKRETATLKCYPIPRHDTVYWYQQGPGQDPQFLISFYEKMQSDKGSIPDRFSAQQFSDYHSELNMSSLELGDSALYFCASSLKTDTQYFGPGTRLTVL.

This chain links TRBV11-2 with TRBJ1-5, with 12 nucleotides matching TRBD1. CDR1 SGHAT and CDR2 FQNNGV come from the germline V gene. The CDR3 is made up of 14 amino acids. The V gene end was trimmed by 4 bases and the J gene end by 6 bases; junction bases not matched to a gene: 1. This CDR3 is CASSSGQGAQPQHF. Written as DNA, the CDR3 is TGTGCCAGCAGCTCGGGACAGGGGGCTCAGCCCCAGCATTTT.

The V and J genes are TRBV27 and TRBJ2-1; D uncertain. This CDR3 has 13 amino acids. Trimming shortened V by 3 bases and J by 5 bases, and 8 bases separated the two germline ends. Germline V lookup: CDR1 MNHEY, CDR2 SMNVEV (reference sequence). The CDR3 region is CASSFQGHNEQFF. In DNA form, the CDR3 reads TGTGCCAGCAGTTTTCAAGGGCACAATGAGCAGTTCTTC.

This clonotype came up many times. This chain joins TRBV6-6 and TRBJ2-3; D could derive from TRBD1 or TRBD2 (6 bases each). Trimming pared 2 bases from V and 2 bases from J, leaving 14 bases between. This CDR3 is 16 amino acids long. Germline lookup yields CDR1 MNHNY and CDR2 SVGAGI (reference sequence). In nucleotides, the CDR3 is TGTGCCAGCAGTTACGGAGGGGCAGGGGTCACAGATACGCAGTATTTT. Translation: CASSYGGAGVTDTQYF.

This clonotype was counted at least ten times. The rearrangement links TRBV29-1 to TRBJ2-1; TRBD1 matches 8 bases. The CDR3 contains 16 residues. Germline CDR1 SQVTM, CDR2 ANQGSEA. Trimming cost V 7 bases and J 3 bases; bases outside gene matches: 14. CDR3 in amino acids: CSGTGSSSRIYNEQFF. CDR3 coding DNA: TGCAGCGGGACAGGGTCGAGTTCCCGGATCTACAATGAGCAGTTCTTC.

This clonotype was observed a handful of times. The V call is TRBV7-2, the J call TRBJ2-1; 7 nucleotides match TRBD1. Germline trimming cut 2 bases from V and 0 bases from J; bases unmatched to any gene: 7. The CDR3 runs 17 residues. Germline V gene data show CDR1 as SGHTA and CDR2 as FQGNSA. The CDR3 loop is CASSLRGQGSSYNEQFF. In DNA, the CDR3 is TGTGCCAGCAGCTTAAGGGGGCAGGGTAGCTCCTACAATGAGCAGTTCTTC.

The chain employs TRBV6-1 and TRBJ2-7, with 11 bases fitting TRBD2. CDR3 length equals 16 residues. The J segment lost 2 bases and the V segment lost 1 base, leaving 4 bases of the junction unmatched. Germline CDR1 MNHNS, CDR2 SASEGT. CDR3 sequence: CASSEGTSGWAYEQYF. The CDR3 nucleotides read TGTGCCAGCAGTGAAGGGACTAGCGGGTGGGCCTACGAGCAGTACTTC.

This clonotype was picked up many times. Here the CDR3 reads CSAQRGQGDQPQHF. DNA for the CDR3: TGCAGTGCTCAACGTGGACAGGGGGATCAGCCCCAGCATTTT. The chain employs TRBV20-1 and TRBJ1-5; 10 bases align to TRBD1. Trimming removed 5 bases from V and 5 bases from J; junction bases left unmatched: 6. Per the germline V gene, CDR1 is DFQATT and CDR2 is SNEGSKA (reference sequence). The CDR3 has 14 residues.

The chain couples TRBV5-4 to TRBJ1-2, with TRBD1 matching 8 bases. Germline V gives CDR1 SGHNT, CDR2 YYREEE (reference sequence). The CDR3 contains 15 residues. J gave up 2 bases and V 4 bases, and 7 bases lay outside the gene matches. Here the CDR3 DNA reads TGTGCCAGCAGCCCCCCGACAGGGGCCAACTATGGCTACACCTTC. Its translation is CASSPPTGANYGYTF.

This clonotype was found many times. The V gene is TRBV9, the J gene TRBJ1-2; D is undetermined. Trimming removed 2 bases at V and 2 bases at J, with 7 bases between. CDR3 length equals 13 residues. CDR1 is SGDLS and CDR2 is YYNGEE in the germline V gene. The CDR3, as DNA: TGTGCCAGCAGCGTGGACGGCAACTATGGCTACACCTTC. This translates into CASSVDGNYGYTF.

The rearrangement links TRBV2 to TRBJ1-4; 9 positions agree with TRBD1. CDR3 length equals 14 residues. Germline loops: CDR1 SNHLY, CDR2 FYNNEI. The V and J ends lost 4 bases and 8 bases, in that order; junction bases with no gene match: 5. The CDR3 is CASSAQGAVEKLFF. The CDR3 DNA reads as TGTGCCAGCAGTGCACAGGGGGCGGTCGAAAAACTGTTTTTT.

V and J are TRBV12-3 or TRBV12-4 and TRBJ2-1; D may match TRBD1 or TRBD2 (5 bases each). Trimming cost V 6 bases and J 1 base, with 10 bases left between them. The CDR3 contains 14 residues. CDR3 region: CASSLGDSYNEQFF. The CDR3 coding sequence is TGTGCCAGCAGCTTGGGGGATTCCTACAATGAGCAGTTCTTC.

This clonotype was seen a few times. The CDR3 loop reads CASSLQGSSYNEQFF. The CDR3 DNA sequence: TGTGCCAGCAGTCTACAGGGTTCCTCCTACAATGAGCAGTTCTTC. The gene calls are TRBV12-3 or TRBV12-4 and TRBJ2-1; a possible D gene is TRBD1 (6 bases). The CDR3 loop spans 15 amino acids. Deletions cut 5 bases from V and 0 bases from J, with 11 bases between.